The 19 T cell receptor beta chains presented below share a single source sample, sequenced in a study of shared clonotypes between healthy human individuals. TCRdb's table, derived via immunoSEQ multiplex PCR, lists solely in-frame clones and lacks some. Of about 460,000 clones listed, more than 70% are singletons. Specimen: PBMCs. The receptor source for this set is a woman in her thirties or forties in good health. Some clones in this sample may be carry-over from other donors' samples.

This clone occurred a few times. The gene calls are TRBV27 and TRBJ2-2; a weak D match, TRBD1 (5 bases). The CDR3 has 16 amino acids. The germline CDR1 and CDR2 sequences are MNHEY and SMNVEV (reference sequence). Trimming removed 5 bases at V and 0 bases at J, with 13 bases between. CDR3 sequence reads: CASSTQGSPNTGELFF. The CDR3 coding sequence is TGTGCCAGCAGTACCCAGGGCAGTCCGAACACCGGGGAGCTGTTTTTT.

The chain links TRBV6-4 to TRBJ1-2; the D is unclear. The V end lost 1 base, the J end lost 4 bases, and 28 bases lay between the germline ends. Germline-derived CDR1 and CDR2 are MRHNA and SNTAGT. The CDR3 totals 20 residues. CDR3 DNA sequence: TGTGCCAGCAGTGACTTTTTCTCGCCTGGTGGGTCGGGATGGTTCTATGGCTACACCTTC. Translation gives CASSDFFSPGGSGWFYGYTF.

This clone occurred once. The same CDR3 is also encoded by other DNA sequences in this sample. The chain links TRBV9 to TRBJ2-7; 10 bases map to TRBD1. Germline CDR1 and CDR2: SGDLS and YYNGEE. This CDR3 contains 14 residues. After removal of 0 bases from V and 4 bases from J, the junction contained 1 base not matched to a gene. The CDR3 DNA reads TGTGCCAGCAGCGTAGGACAGGGGGCTTACGAGCAGTACTTC. This encodes CASSVGQGAYEQYF.

This clone was seen at least ten times. Other nucleotide sequences in the sample specify the same CDR3. The genes are TRBV2 and TRBJ2-7; unclear D gene. This CDR3 contains 11 residues. Trimming removed 4 bases from V and 2 bases from J, with 3 bases in between. Germline V gene lookup returns CDR1 SNHLY and CDR2 FYNNEI. The CDR3 bases are TGTGCCAGCAGTGGTACCTACGAGCAGTACTTC. Protein: CASSGTYEQYF. Full variable domain (outside the CDR3, taken from reference TRBV2 and TRBJ2-7): EPEVTQTPSHQVTQMGQEVILRCVPISNHLYFYWYRQILGQKVEFLVSFYNNEISEKSEIFDDQFSVERPDGSNFTLKIRSTKLEDSAMYFCASSGTYEQYFGPGTRLTVT.

The sample holds a few counts of this clone. A far larger clone is off by one base, so a read error is likely. This chain links TRBV20-1 with TRBJ2-7; D call uncertain. There are 10 residues in the CDR3. Germline V gene lookup returns CDR1 DFQATT and CDR2 SNEGSKA (reference sequence). This CDR3 reads CSALGYEHYF. The DNA of the CDR3 is TGCAGTGCCTTAGGGTACGAGCACTACTTC.

The sample holds many counts of this clone. The rearrangement joins TRBV2 to TRBJ2-5; TRBD1 aligns across 11 bases. This CDR3 comprises 14 residues. CDR1 SNHLY and CDR2 FYNNEI come from the germline V gene. The ends lost 6 bases at V and 4 bases at J; junction bases unmatched: 4. CDR3 coding DNA: TGTGCCAGCAGGGACAGGGGGCTGGGAGAGACCCAGTACTTC. It specifies CASRDRGLGETQYF.

This clone showed up just a few times. An end of the junction does not agree with germline; a read error may underlie this. The V call is TRBV28, the J call TRBJ1-1; the D is unclear. The CDR3 covers 13 residues. CDR1 MDHEN and CDR2 SYDVKM come from the germline V gene. Here the CDR3 reads CASRVGGYTEASF. As DNA, the CDR3 is TGTGCCAGCCGGGTGGGTGGATACACTGAAGCTTCCTTT.

The V call is TRBV29-1, the J call TRBJ2-1; 7 bases match TRBD1. Trimming removed 6 bases from V and 0 bases from J; junction bases left unmatched: 5. Looked up from germline, CDR1 is SQVTM and CDR2 is ANQGSEA. The CDR3 has 14 amino acids. CDR3 sequence reads: CSVRTGSSYNEQFF. The DNA for the CDR3 is TGCAGCGTGCGGACAGGAAGCTCCTACAATGAGCAGTTCTTC.

V is TRBV4-1 and J is TRBJ1-5; 10 positions agree with TRBD1. CDR3 size: 15 residues. V trimming: 1 base; J trimming: 6 bases; junction bases outside the gene matches: 3. Looked up from germline, CDR1 is MGHRA and CDR2 is YSYEKL. CDR3 protein: CASSQGQGAFQPQHF. DNA of the CDR3: TGCGCCAGCAGCCAAGGACAGGGGGCATTTCAGCCCCAGCATTTT.

V usage is TRBV30 and J usage is TRBJ1-3, with D perhaps TRBD1 (6 bases). This CDR3 contains 14 residues. Germline V gene data show CDR1 as GTSNPN and CDR2 as SVGIG (reference sequence). Trimming cost V 3 bases and J 3 bases, with 12 bases left between them. In nucleotides, the CDR3 is TGTGCCTGGAGGATGGGGGGGCTTGGAAACACCATATATTTT. This codes for CAWRMGGLGNTIYF.

This sequence joins TRBV5-1 and TRBJ2-1; 9 positions match TRBD1. This CDR3 spans 15 amino acids. The germline V gene encodes CDR1 SGHRS and CDR2 YFSETQ. Trimming cost V 4 bases and J 4 bases; bases outside gene matches: 6. In nucleotides, the CDR3 is TGCGCCAGCAGCCCCGGGACAGGGATTTACAATGAGCAGTTCTTC. Translation: CASSPGTGIYNEQFF.

CDR3 DNA sequence: TGTGCCTGGAGTGTCGGGGGCAGGGCTGAAGCTTTCTTT. This codes for CAWSVGGRAEAFF. V usage is TRBV30 and J usage is TRBJ1-1; a weak D match, TRBD1 (6 bases). This CDR3 is 13 amino acids long. V lost 0 bases and J 6 bases, leaving 11 bases between the germline ends. Germline lookup yields CDR1 GTSNPN and CDR2 SVGIG (reference sequence).

For this clone: A far bigger clonotype differs at one base, so this is likely a read error. The chain couples TRBV19 to TRBJ1-2; D not resolved. Germline V gives CDR1 LNHDA, CDR2 SQIVND (reference sequence). The CDR3 contains 13 residues. Trimming left V 5 bases short and J 8 bases short, with 15 bases between. The CDR3 nucleotides are TGTGCCAGTAGTCGGCGGGGTACCGGCGGCTACACCTTC. It encodes CASSRRGTGGYTF.

This clone was picked up many times. The sample carries other DNA sequences with the same CDR3. V usage is TRBV15 and J usage is TRBJ1-1, with no clear D. The CDR3 covers 13 residues. Looked up from germline, CDR1 is LNHNV and CDR2 is YYDKDF (reference sequence). V lost 1 base, J lost 4 bases, and 7 bases lay in between. The CDR3, as DNA: TGTGCCACCAGCAGAGGGGGAGGCACTGAAGCTTTCTTT. It codes for CATSRGGGTEAFF.

This clone was recorded only once. This sequence joins TRBV27 and TRBJ1-4, with 10 bases aligning to TRBD1. CDR1 and CDR2 (germline): MNHEY, SMNVEV (reference sequence). The CDR3 sequence is 13 residues long. J gave up 6 bases and V 8 bases, and 3 bases lay outside the gene matches. The CDR3 protein is CASGTGADEKLFF. In nucleotides, the CDR3 is TGTGCCAGCGGGACAGGGGCGGATGAAAAACTGTTTTTT.

The rearrangement joins TRBV27 to TRBJ2-3; weak D call: TRBD1 (5 bases). Germline CDR1 reads MNHEY; CDR2 reads SMNVEV (reference sequence). V was clipped by 4 bases and J by 2 bases, with 7 bases between them. CDR3 length: 13 residues. The CDR3 protein is CASSSDNTDTQYF. For the CDR3, the DNA is TGTGCCAGCAGTTCGGACAACACAGATACGCAGTATTTT.

This chain connects TRBV29-1 to TRBJ2-1; 9 nucleotides align to TRBD2. After removal of 5 bases from V and 6 bases from J, the junction contained 8 bases not matched to a gene. In germline, CDR1 is SQVTM, CDR2 ANQGSEA. The CDR3 totals 14 residues. CDR3 sequence (DNA): TGCAGCGTTCTAGCGGGAACAGGGAGCAATGAGCAGTTCTTC. Its translation is CSVLAGTGSNEQFF.

This clone was observed a handful of times. A read error is possible here, since a much larger clone lies one base away. The same CDR3 is also encoded by other DNA sequences in this sample. This chain joins TRBV18 and TRBJ2-5; D unresolved. Trimming took 9 bases from V and 1 from J, leaving 9 bases between them. The CDR3 is made up of 12 amino acids. Germline values: CDR1 KGHSH, CDR2 LQKENI. The CDR3 reads CASSSSQETQYF. The CDR3 DNA is TGTGCCAGTTCATCTAGCCAAGAGACCCAGTACTTC.

This chain uses TRBV10-3 with TRBJ2-5; TRBD1 matches 11 bases. This CDR3 region has 14 residues. V gave up 7 bases and J gave up 3 bases; unmatched junction bases: 4. The germline V gene has CDR1 ENHRY and CDR2 SYGVKD. In nucleotides, the CDR3 is TGTGCCATCATGGGGGACAGGGGGGAAGAGACCCAGTACTTC. It codes for CAIMGDRGEETQYF.